These 9 T cell receptor beta chains were sequenced from one sample in a study of cytomegalovirus exposure and HLA in healthy donors. Amplification used 60 Vbeta primers and 13 Jbeta primers. TCRdb keeps only in-frame clones here, not all; method: immunoSEQ multiplex PCR. The sample contains fewer than 100,000 clones, 78% of which appear only once. Sample: PBMCs. These TCRs come from an older woman in good health and CMV-seronegative.

The rearrangement links TRBV28 to TRBJ1-3; 7 bases line up with TRBD1. The germline CDR1 and CDR2 sequences are MDHEN and SYDVKM. CDR3 length: 14 amino acids. Germline trimming cut 6 bases from V and 2 bases from J; bases unmatched to any gene: 4. The CDR3 sequence: CASRQQGPGNTIYF. The CDR3 bases are TGTGCCAGCAGGCAACAGGGGCCTGGAAACACCATATATTTT.

The genes are TRBV29-1 and TRBJ1-1; no clear D gene. The CDR3 is 13 amino acids. Trimming removed 3 bases at V and 1 base at J, with 9 bases between. Germline CDR1 and CDR2: SQVTM and ANQGSEA. The CDR3 sequence: CSVEEAANTEAFF. The CDR3 DNA reads as TGCAGCGTTGAGGAGGCGGCGAACACTGAAGCTTTCTTT.

V gene TRBV2 combines with J gene TRBJ2-3; TRBD2 matches at 7 bases. Germline assignment: CDR1 SNHLY and CDR2 FYNNEI. The CDR3 totals 14 residues. Trimming cost V 5 bases and J 2 bases; bases outside gene matches: 4. The CDR3: CASSSGTNTDTQYF. The CDR3 DNA follows: TGTGCCAGCAGTTCCGGGACTAACACAGATACGCAGTATTTT.

The chain combines TRBV21-1 with TRBJ2-7; the table's D call, TRBD1, was not checked against the DNA. TRBV21-1 is a pseudogene locus. The CDR3 is made up of 13 amino acids. The CDR3 DNA follows: TGTGCCAAACAGGGACAGGGCTCCTACGAGCAGTACTTC. Protein: CAKQGQGSYEQYF.

The sample holds one count of this clone. The chain links TRBV9 to TRBJ1-3; D gene ambiguous. The CDR3 totals 15 residues. The V end lost 0 bases, the J end lost 4 bases, and 11 bases lay between the germline ends. Germline V gene data show CDR1 as SGDLS and CDR2 as YYNGEE. CDR3 sequence reads: CASSVEWAPGNTIYF. The CDR3 region has the DNA TGTGCCAGCAGCGTAGAATGGGCGCCAGGAAACACCATATATTTT.

The chain combines TRBV2 with TRBJ1-2, with TRBD1 identical over 7 bases. Trimming took 9 bases from V and 1 from J; bases not matched to a gene: 5. There are 13 residues in the CDR3. Germline V gene sequence: CDR1 SNHLY, CDR2 FYNNEI. The CDR3 sequence is CARGDSLNYGYTF. Here the CDR3 DNA reads TGTGCCAGAGGGGACAGCCTTAACTATGGCTACACCTTC.

This clone was seen only once. The chain couples TRBV5-4 to TRBJ2-3; 15 bases are a match to TRBD2. The CDR3 consists of 18 residues. Germline V gene lookup returns CDR1 SGHNT and CDR2 YYREEE (reference sequence). The V and J ends lost 3 bases and 1 base, in that order; junction bases with no gene match: 6. In nucleotides, the CDR3 is TGTGCCAGCAGCTCCGGGACTAGCGGGGGGCGGGGCACAGATACGCAGTATTTT. It specifies CASSSGTSGGRGTDTQYF.

The chain recombines TRBV19 with TRBJ1-1, with a weak D call TRBD1 (5 bases). The germline CDR1 and CDR2 sequences are LNHDA and SQIVND (reference sequence). The CDR3 loop spans 12 amino acids. V lost 8 bases and J lost 3, with 10 bases in between. CDR3 coding DNA: TGTGCCAGTGATGACAGATACACTGAAGCTTTCTTT. Translated: CASDDRYTEAFF.

The V call is TRBV5-1, the J call TRBJ1-2, with 8 positions matching TRBD1. CDR3 size: 13 residues. Trimming at V came to 0 bases and at J to 8 bases, leaving 3 bases not matched to a gene. Per germline, CDR1 SGHRS and CDR2 YFSETQ. The CDR3 sequence is CASSLDQGAGYTF. CDR3 sequence (DNA): TGCGCCAGCAGCTTGGACCAGGGGGCGGGCTACACCTTC.